One T cell receptor (beta chain) is described in this entry. Its antigen is still unknown. TCRdb reanalysed the reads using MiXCR and keeps one entry per CDR3 protein. This sample has around 260,000 distinct CDR3 sequences; about a quarter occur once, and the top ten carry approximately 15%. The record originates from a study of T cell repertoires in cytomegalovirus infection. Study summary: It can be stated that public TCR beta signatures indicated CMV infection as well as a matching HLA type. Study results and limitations: Cumulative public TCR beta family frequency identified carriers of CMV plus the relevant HLA. In two of eight donors, the top clonotype was HLA-C-restricted CMV-specific.

Deletions cut 4 bases from V and 7 bases from J, with 16 bases between. This CDR3 comprises 15 residues. CDR1 and CDR2 from the germline V gene are MNHNY and SVGAGI (reference sequence). V gene TRBV6-6 combines with J gene TRBJ2-2; D might be TRBD2 (6 bases). The receptor's source is a human donor in good health (CMV status not recorded). Some clones in this sample may be carry-over from other donors' samples. The specimen was PBMCs. The CDR3 reads CASSWAGRLVGELFF. The CDR3 DNA is TGTGCCAGCAGTTGGGCGGGACGGTTAGTCGGGGAGCTGTTTTTT.